The 30 T cell receptor beta chains below were found in one sample sequenced in a study of blood T cell repertoires in COVID-19. Libraries were prepared by immunoSEQ multiplex PCR; TCRdb keeps only in-frame clonotypes and omits some of them. The sample carries about 260,000 clones, over 70% recorded once. Sequenced input: peripheral blood. The receptors stem from a middle-aged woman who had recovered from COVID-19.

This rearrangement joins TRBV6-5 to TRBJ2-7; no clear D gene. The ends were cut back, 0 bases at V and 0 bases at J, with 12 bases in the middle. Germline V gene lookup returns CDR1 MNHEY and CDR2 SVGAGI. This CDR3 has 16 residues. As DNA, the CDR3 is TGTGCCAGCAGTTACTCGTTCAGGCCGAGCTCCTACGAGCAGTACTTC. This translates into CASSYSFRPSSYEQYF.

The chain recombines TRBV6-5 with TRBJ2-5; D possibly corresponds to TRBD2 (6 bases). Trimming took off 1 base at V and 4 bases at J, with 13 bases between the two ends. The CDR3 runs to 15 residues. Germline V gene sequence: CDR1 MNHEY, CDR2 SVGAGI. The CDR3, as DNA: TGTGCCAGCAGTTACTTTCGGCCGGAGGGAGAGACCCAGTACTTC. Protein product: CASSYFRPEGETQYF.

The J gene is TRBJ2-7, the V gene TRBV5-6; TRBD2 aligns across 8 bases. CDR3 length equals 14 residues. Germline assignment: CDR1 SGHDT and CDR2 YYEEEE. With V trimmed by 4 bases and J by 7 bases, 10 bases remained unmatched. The CDR3 coding sequence is TGTGCCAGCAGCCAATTGGCGGGGGGAGGGGAGCAGTACTTC. Translation gives CASSQLAGGGEQYF.

V is TRBV23-1 and J is TRBJ1-5; 7 bases fit TRBD1. TRBV23-1 is reported as an ORF; its role is uncertain. J was trimmed by 6 bases and V by 4 bases; bases with no gene match: 9. The CDR3 length is 15 residues. The CDR3 DNA reads TGCGCCAGCAGTCTTAGGGGGCAGAGGGCTCAGCCCCAGCATTTT. It specifies CASSLRGQRAQPQHF.

The chain combines TRBV5-4 with TRBJ2-3; 15 bases line up with TRBD2. CDR3 length equals 18 residues. V gave up 3 bases and J gave up 4 bases; unmatched junction bases: 9. Per germline, CDR1 SGHNT and CDR2 YYREEE (reference sequence). The CDR3 sequence: CASSSGLAGGPTADTQYF. In nucleotides, the CDR3 is TGTGCCAGCAGCTCCGGACTAGCGGGGGGGCCAACGGCAGATACGCAGTATTTT.

The V and J genes are TRBV9 and TRBJ2-6; TRBD1 aligns across 8 bases. Germline loops: CDR1 SGDLS, CDR2 YYNGEE. Trimming cost V 3 bases and J 0 bases; bases outside gene matches: 5. There are 17 residues in the CDR3. The DNA of the CDR3 is TGTGCCAGCAGCGCCGGGACAGGAATCTCTGGGGCCAACGTCCTGACTTTC. It translates to CASSAGTGISGANVLTF.

The V and J genes are TRBV27 and TRBJ2-7; 8 bases fit TRBD2. V lost 11 bases and J lost 2; bases outside the gene matches: 5. The germline V gene encodes CDR1 MNHEY and CDR2 SMNVEV (reference sequence). The CDR3 totals 12 residues. The CDR3 region has the DNA TGTGCCTCGGGGGGGGGACCCTACGAGCAGTACTTC. It encodes CASGGGPYEQYF.

This chain links TRBV2 with TRBJ1-2, with 8 bases identical to TRBD1. This CDR3 is built from 15 residues. The germline CDR1 and CDR2 sequences are SNHLY and FYNNEI. V was pared by 2 bases and J by 4 bases, with 6 bases of the junction left unmatched. CDR3 amino acids: CASSEIRTGIYGYTF. The CDR3 coding sequence is TGTGCCAGCAGTGAAATCCGGACAGGGATCTATGGCTACACCTTC.

This rearrangement joins TRBV30 to TRBJ1-6; 7 positions agree with TRBD1. The J segment lost 15 bases and the V segment lost 3 bases, leaving 29 bases of the junction unmatched. The CDR3 totals 19 residues. Germline V gene lookup returns CDR1 GTSNPN and CDR2 SVGIG (reference sequence). The CDR3 region is CAWSGAGTADQGYNSVLHF. In nucleotides, the CDR3 is TGTGCCTGGAGCGGAGCAGGGACAGCCGACCAGGGATATAATTCTGTCCTCCACTTT.

This clone came up a few times. V gene TRBV4-3 combines with J gene TRBJ2-3, with TRBD2 identical over 10 bases. V trimming: 4 bases; J trimming: 2 bases; junction bases outside the gene matches: 9. There are 17 residues in the CDR3. Germline-derived CDR1 and CDR2 are LGHNA and YSLEER. The CDR3 nucleotides read TGCGCCAGCAGCCCTATTTATGGACTAGCGGCCACAGATACGCAGTATTTT. It codes for CASSPIYGLAATDTQYF.

This clone has a single count. This sequence joins TRBV19 and TRBJ2-3, with TRBD2 matching over 7 bases. J was trimmed by 4 bases and V by 5 bases; bases with no gene match: 15. The germline V gene encodes CDR1 LNHDA and CDR2 SQIVND (reference sequence). The CDR3 consists of 17 residues. Here the CDR3 DNA reads TGTGCCAGTAGTGTTTCCTGGTTTGGGGAGGGTCCAGATACGCAGTATTTT. Its protein is CASSVSWFGEGPDTQYF.

The rearrangement joins TRBV29-1 to TRBJ1-2; 7 nucleotides agree with TRBD1. J lost 5 bases, V lost 3 bases, and 9 bases had no gene match. The CDR3 is 14 amino acids. The germline V gene encodes CDR1 SQVTM and CDR2 ANQGSEA. DNA for the CDR3: TGCAGCGTTGACCGGGACAGACTACGTTATGGCTACACCTTC. Protein sequence: CSVDRDRLRYGYTF.

The chain joins TRBV7-2 to TRBJ1-6; D possibly corresponds to TRBD1 (6 bases). The germline gives CDR1 SGHTA, CDR2 FQGNSA. The CDR3 loop spans 15 amino acids. Between the trimmed V and J ends, which lost 1 base and 10 bases, there was a span of 14 bases. The CDR3 loop reads CASSLDEQGLSPLHF. In DNA, the CDR3 is TGTGCCAGCAGCTTAGACGAACAGGGACTATCACCCCTCCACTTT.

Here the CDR3 DNA reads TGTGCCAGCAGCCATCAGGAGGGGGCAACTAACTATGGCTACACCTTC. This codes for CASSHQEGATNYGYTF. The chain is built from TRBV9 and TRBJ1-2; 7 positions match TRBD1. The CDR3 spans 16 residues. J lost 0 bases, V lost 4 bases, and 9 bases had no gene match. CDR1 and CDR2 (germline): SGDLS, YYNGEE.

The rearrangement joins TRBV6-5 to TRBJ2-3; TRBD2 agrees at 11 bases. CDR3 size: 15 residues. With V trimmed by 5 bases and J by 1 base, 2 bases remained unmatched. Germline V gene data show CDR1 as MNHEY and CDR2 as SVGAGI. Written as DNA, the CDR3 is TGTGCCAGCAGTCTTAGCGGGGGGGGCACAGATACGCAGTATTTT. This sequence encodes CASSLSGGGTDTQYF.

The rearrangement uses TRBV7-3 and TRBJ2-1, with TRBD2 identical over 8 bases. The CDR3 spans 16 residues. The germline V gene encodes CDR1 SGHTA and CDR2 FQGTGA. The J segment lost 0 bases and the V segment lost 2 bases, leaving 3 bases of the junction unmatched. The DNA for the CDR3 is TGTGCCAGCAGCTTACTAGCGGGCAACTCCTACAATGAGCAGTTCTTC. Protein sequence: CASSLLAGNSYNEQFF.

In its sample, this clone was seen once. This chain connects TRBV7-2 to TRBJ1-3; D not resolved. This CDR3 has 14 residues. The V end was cut by 5 bases, the J end by 4 bases, with 12 bases between. Germline CDR1 reads SGHTA; CDR2 reads FQGNSA. In DNA, the CDR3 is TGTGCCAGCAGCCCGACTCTTTACGGAAACACCATATATTTT. It translates to CASSPTLYGNTIYF.

This chain uses TRBV27 with TRBJ1-1; D gene ambiguous. Trimming shortened V by 2 bases and J by 0 bases, and 13 bases separated the two germline ends. The CDR3 contains 16 residues. Germline V gene lookup returns CDR1 MNHEY and CDR2 SMNVEV (reference sequence). CDR3 nucleotide sequence: TGTGCCAGCAGTTTAAGCGTAGGAGAAGTGAACACTGAAGCTTTCTTT. Residues: CASSLSVGEVNTEAFF.

The chain has TRBV15 and TRBJ1-2; D is perhaps TRBD1 (5 bases). CDR1 and CDR2 (germline): LNHNV, YYDKDF (reference sequence). V lost 1 base and J 2 bases, leaving 8 bases between the germline ends. The CDR3 length is 14 residues. CDR3 protein: CATSRGGLNYGYTF. The CDR3 nucleotides read TGTGCCACCAGCAGAGGGGGCCTGAACTATGGCTACACCTTC.

V usage is TRBV7-9 and J usage is TRBJ1-3; no firm D call. Germline loops: CDR1 SEHNR, CDR2 FQNEAQ (reference sequence). The CDR3 consists of 15 residues. V was clipped by 5 bases and J by 0 bases, with 11 bases between them. CDR3 sequence: CASSPRVNSGNTIYF. The CDR3 nucleotides read TGTGCCAGCAGCCCTCGAGTAAACTCTGGAAACACCATATATTTT.

This chain joins TRBV2 and TRBJ1-2; 7 bases are shared with TRBD1. Per germline, CDR1 SNHLY and CDR2 FYNNEI. CDR3 length: 14 amino acids. The V gene end was trimmed by 4 bases and the J gene end by 4 bases; junction bases not matched to a gene: 6. This chain's CDR3 is CASSGPDRIYGYTF. CDR3 coding DNA: TGTGCCAGCAGTGGTCCGGACAGGATCTATGGCTACACCTTC.

A note on this clone: In the same sample, other DNA sequences code for this CDR3. The rearrangement links TRBV11-2 to TRBJ1-1, with a possible D match to TRBD1 (5 bases). Germline V lookup: CDR1 SGHAT, CDR2 FQNNGV. V dropped 2 bases and J dropped 4 bases, with 11 bases sitting between them. The CDR3 contains 14 residues. The CDR3 spells CASSLRGGITEAFF. CDR3 nucleotides: TGTGCCAGCAGCTTAAGGGGAGGGATCACTGAAGCTTTCTTT.

The chain couples TRBV11-2 to TRBJ2-1; D unresolved. CDR1 and CDR2 (germline): SGHAT, FQNNGV. The CDR3 runs to 13 residues. Trimming removed 3 bases at V and 2 bases at J, with 5 bases between. In DNA, the CDR3 is TGTGCCAGCAGCTTGAGAACCTACAATGAGCAGTTCTTC. Translated, it gives CASSLRTYNEQFF.

The chain is built from TRBV6-2 or TRBV6-3 and TRBJ1-5; D gene uncertain. This CDR3 contains 16 residues. V lost 4 bases to trimming and J lost 6 bases, with 19 bases between them. CDR1 is MNHEY, CDR2 SVGEGT, per germline. The DNA of the CDR3 is TGTGCCAGCAGTTGGGGAGGCGGATTCCGCGGTCAGCCCCAGCATTTT. Its translation is CASSWGGGFRGQPQHF.

The rearrangement joins TRBV19 to TRBJ2-1, with D hard to call. The germline CDR1 and CDR2 sequences are LNHDA and SQIVND (reference sequence). V lost 3 bases, J lost 4 bases, and 4 bases lay in between. CDR3 size: 12 residues. The CDR3 nucleotides read TGTGCCAGTAGTATGAGGTACAATGAGCAGTTCTTC. This translates into CASSMRYNEQFF. Filled out from reference TRBV19 and TRBJ2-1, the complete variable domain reads DGGITQSPKYLFRKEGQNVTLSCEQNLNHDAMYWYRQDPGQGLRLIYYSQIVNDFQKGDIAEGYSVSREKKESFPLTVTSAQKNPTAFYLCASSMRYNEQFFGPGTRLTVL.

This chain connects TRBV27 to TRBJ1-4; no definite D call. The V gene lost 2 bases and the J gene lost 0 bases, with 16 bases spanning the gap. CDR3 length: 18 amino acids. CDR1 is MNHEY, CDR2 SMNVEV, per germline (reference sequence). The CDR3 nucleotides are TGTGCCAGCAGTTTAAAGAACCGGGGTCGTGCAACTAATGAAAAACTGTTTTTT. Its protein is CASSLKNRGRATNEKLFF.

The chain couples TRBV6-4 to TRBJ2-1; D possibly corresponds to TRBD2 (6 bases). CDR3 length: 17 residues. Germline V gene sequence: CDR1 MRHNA, CDR2 SNTAGT. The ends were cut back, 10 bases at V and 3 bases at J, with 25 bases in the middle. Here the CDR3 DNA reads TGTGCCAACATACGGTGGGCAACGGGGGTCCTCTACAATGAGCAGTTCTTC. Its protein product is CANIRWATGVLYNEQFF.

The rearrangement joins TRBV7-9 to TRBJ2-1; possible D gene TRBD2, 7 bases. CDR3 length: 17 amino acids. Looked up from germline, CDR1 is SEHNR and CDR2 is FQNEAQ (reference sequence). Trimming shortened V by 5 bases and J by 5 bases, and 22 bases separated the two germline ends. The CDR3 here is CASSTGRGNGVNNEQFF. The CDR3, as DNA: TGTGCCAGCAGCACGGGGAGGGGGAATGGGGTAAACAATGAGCAGTTCTTC.

Comment on this clone: The sample has other DNA sequences that encode this CDR3 too. The genes are TRBV5-4 and TRBJ1-1; D ambiguous. The length of the CDR3 is 14 residues. Trimming stripped 1 base from V and 2 bases from J, with 9 bases between. The germline gives CDR1 SGHNT, CDR2 YYREEE (reference sequence). CDR3 bases: TGTGCCAGCAGCTTGAGAGGCGGCAACACTGAAGCTTTCTTT. Translating gives CASSLRGGNTEAFF.

The chain joins TRBV11-2 to TRBJ2-1; TRBD1 aligns across 8 bases. The CDR3 is 19 residues long. Germline V lookup: CDR1 SGHAT, CDR2 FQNNGV. With V trimmed by 0 bases and J by 0 bases, 10 bases remained unmatched. The CDR3 is CASSLDHRGYSSSYNEQFF. The DNA of the CDR3 is TGTGCCAGCAGCTTAGACCACAGGGGGTATTCAAGCTCCTACAATGAGCAGTTCTTC.